This entry describes one TCR beta chain. The sample originates from a study of T cell changes during pregnancy in multiple sclerosis. Using immunoSEQ multiplex PCR, the repertoire was profiled, and TCRdb retains in-frame clones only, with some absent. The table lists around 57,000 clones, approximately 90% of them singletons. Sequences were derived from peripheral blood, sampled in the second trimester of pregnancy. The source is a female donor with multiple sclerosis, enrolled in a pregnancy study.

The CDR3 DNA reads TGTGCCAGCAGCAAACGGGACTTCAGCTCTGGAAACACCATATATTTT. As protein: CASSKRDFSSGNTIYF. This rearrangement joins TRBV9 to TRBJ1-3, with D possibly being TRBD1 (5 bases). The CDR3 loop spans 16 amino acids. Trimming took 4 bases from V and 0 from J, leaving 14 bases between them. CDR1 is SGDLS, CDR2 YYNGEE, per germline.